The next 7 T cell receptor beta chains were all read from a single sample in a study of OX40 agonist ivuxolimab in advanced cancers. Only in-frame clones appear in the TCRdb table, and some are missing; sequencing was by immunoSEQ multiplex PCR. The repertoire holds just over 90,000 clones, under 95% seen once, with more than 3% in the top ten. The sequenced sample was CD4+ or CD8+ T cells sorted from blood, obtained in a trial of the OX40 agonist ivuxolimab. The receptors originated from an adult with an advanced solid tumor such as melanoma, head and neck, liver or kidney cancer.

The rearrangement links TRBV19 to TRBJ2-7; possibly TRBD1 or TRBD2 for D (6 bases each). Germline CDR1 and CDR2: LNHDA and SQIVND (reference sequence). The CDR3 totals 18 residues. Trimming pared 4 bases from V and 4 bases from J, leaving 26 bases between. The CDR3 region has the DNA TGTGCCAGTAGTACACAGGGACTTCTGCTTACGGCCAGGTACGAGCAGTACTTC. This codes for CASSTQGLLLTARYEQYF.

The V call is TRBV27, the J call TRBJ1-5; the D is unclear. Germline CDR1 MNHEY, CDR2 SMNVEV (reference sequence). The V end was cut by 0 bases, the J end by 4 bases, with 13 bases between. This CDR3 contains 16 residues. The CDR3 nucleotides are TGTGCCAGCAGTTTATCGGTCTCTGGGCCGAATCAGCCCCAGCATTTT. Protein sequence: CASSLSVSGPNQPQHF.

J is TRBJ2-3 and V is TRBV7-9, with D tentatively TRBD2 (5 bases). Trimming pared 8 bases from V and 2 bases from J, leaving 11 bases between. Looked up from germline, CDR1 is SEHNR and CDR2 is FQNEAQ (reference sequence). This CDR3 contains 13 residues. The CDR3 reads CASLAPITDTQYF. The CDR3 bases are TGTGCCAGCTTAGCGCCGATCACAGATACGCAGTATTTT.

The chain links TRBV27 to TRBJ1-3; D unclear. The CDR3 runs 15 residues. Germline lookup yields CDR1 MNHEY and CDR2 SMNVEV (reference sequence). The V and J ends lost 5 bases and 0 bases respectively, with 11 bases between them. As DNA, the CDR3 is TGTGCCAGCAGTCGTTCGGGGAGCTCTGGAAACACCATATATTTT. Residues: CASSRSGSSGNTIYF.

This clone is a singleton in its sample. The chain combines TRBV7-2 with TRBJ2-1; D assignment may be TRBD1 or TRBD2 (5 bases each). The CDR3 length is 15 residues. Germline lookup yields CDR1 SGHTA and CDR2 FQGNSA. Trimming pared 1 base from V and 8 bases from J, leaving 15 bases between. Here the CDR3 reads CASSLGTIVGDEQFF. In nucleotides, the CDR3 is TGTGCCAGCAGCTTAGGGACAATAGTCGGGGATGAGCAGTTCTTC.

V is TRBV9 and J is TRBJ1-6; D might be TRBD1 (5 bases). Per the germline V gene, CDR1 is SGDLS and CDR2 is YYNGEE. V was shortened by 0 bases and J by 13 bases, with 14 bases between the two germline ends. The CDR3 covers 14 residues. The CDR3 region is CASSVDGGVRPLHF. The DNA of the CDR3 is TGTGCCAGCAGCGTAGACGGGGGAGTGCGGCCCCTCCACTTT.

The chain carries TRBV27 and TRBJ1-3; no clear D gene. There are 16 residues in the CDR3. Trimming pared 0 bases from V and 0 bases from J, leaving 9 bases between. Germline V gene sequence: CDR1 MNHEY, CDR2 SMNVEV (reference sequence). CDR3 region: CASSLSAAYSGNTIYF. In nucleotides, the CDR3 is TGTGCCAGCAGTTTATCGGCAGCTTACTCTGGAAACACCATATATTTT.